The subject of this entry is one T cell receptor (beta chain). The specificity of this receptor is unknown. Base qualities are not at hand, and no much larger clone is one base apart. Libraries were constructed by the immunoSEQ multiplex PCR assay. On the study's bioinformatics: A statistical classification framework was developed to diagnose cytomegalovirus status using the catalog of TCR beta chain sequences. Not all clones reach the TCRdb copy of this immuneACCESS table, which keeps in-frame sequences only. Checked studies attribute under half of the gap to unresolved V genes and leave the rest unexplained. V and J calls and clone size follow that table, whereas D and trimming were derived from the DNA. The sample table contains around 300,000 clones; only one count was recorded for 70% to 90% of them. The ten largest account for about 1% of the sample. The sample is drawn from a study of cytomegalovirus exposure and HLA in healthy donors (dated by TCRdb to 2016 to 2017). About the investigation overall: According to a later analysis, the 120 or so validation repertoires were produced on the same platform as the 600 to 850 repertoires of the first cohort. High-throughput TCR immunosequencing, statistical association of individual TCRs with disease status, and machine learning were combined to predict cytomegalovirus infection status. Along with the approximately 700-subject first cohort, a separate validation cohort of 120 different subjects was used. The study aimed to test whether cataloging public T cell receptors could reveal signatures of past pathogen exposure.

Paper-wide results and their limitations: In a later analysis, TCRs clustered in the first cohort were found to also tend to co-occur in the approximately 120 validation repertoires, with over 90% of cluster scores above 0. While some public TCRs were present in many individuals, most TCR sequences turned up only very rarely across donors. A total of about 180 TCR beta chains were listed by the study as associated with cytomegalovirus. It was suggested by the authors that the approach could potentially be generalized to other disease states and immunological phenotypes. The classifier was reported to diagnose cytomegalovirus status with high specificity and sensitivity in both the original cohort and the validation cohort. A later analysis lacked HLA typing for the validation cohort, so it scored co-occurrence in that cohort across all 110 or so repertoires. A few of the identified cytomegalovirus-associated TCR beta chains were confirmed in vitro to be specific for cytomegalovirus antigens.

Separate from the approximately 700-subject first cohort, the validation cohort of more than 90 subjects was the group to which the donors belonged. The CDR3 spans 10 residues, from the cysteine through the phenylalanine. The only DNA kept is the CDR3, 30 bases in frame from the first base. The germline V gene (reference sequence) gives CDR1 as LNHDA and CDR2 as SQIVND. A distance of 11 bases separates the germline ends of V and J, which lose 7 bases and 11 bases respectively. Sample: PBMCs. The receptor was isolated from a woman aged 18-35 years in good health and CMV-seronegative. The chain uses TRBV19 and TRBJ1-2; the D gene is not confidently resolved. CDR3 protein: CASTGGQYTF. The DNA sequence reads TGTGCCAGTACTGGCGGGCAGTACACCTTC. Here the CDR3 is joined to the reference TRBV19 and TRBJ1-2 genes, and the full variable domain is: DGGITQSPKYLFRKEGQNVTLSCEQNLNHDAMYWYRQDPGQGLRLIYYSQIVNDFQKGDIAEGYSVSREKKESFPLTVTSAQKNPTAFYLCASTGGQYTFGSGTRLTVV.